A single sample gave rise to the 3 T cell receptor beta chains below, sequenced in a study of OX40 agonist ivuxolimab in advanced cancers. Library preparation was by the immunoSEQ multiplex PCR assay. The clones in this table, taken by TCRdb from immuneACCESS, are in-frame only. Not every clone is retained; where verified, under half of the shortfall comes from an unresolved V gene, and the cause of the rest is unknown. Within this sample are tens of thousands of clones, with over 75% of them counted one time only. The ten largest clones take up less than 2% of the sample. The source was CD4+ or CD8+ T cells sorted from blood, collected in a trial of the OX40 agonist ivuxolimab. These receptor sequences come from an adult with an advanced solid tumor such as melanoma, head and neck, liver or kidney cancer.

The rearrangement joins TRBV11-2 to TRBJ2-2, with TRBD1 identical over 10 bases. The junction had 3 bases not matched to a gene; V was cut back by 0 bases and J by 5 bases. Looked up from germline, CDR1 is SGHAT and CDR2 is FQNNGV. CDR3 size: 16 residues. Written as DNA, the CDR3 is TGTGCCAGCAGCTTAGAGAGGGACAGGGGTACCGGGGAGCTGTTTTTT. This sequence encodes CASSLERDRGTGELFF.

V and J are TRBV21-1 and TRBJ2-3. TRBV21-1 is a listed pseudogene. The CDR3 extends over 16 amino acids. The CDR3 loop reads CASSKGVSSPPDTQYF. Written as DNA, the CDR3 is TGTGCCAGCAGCAAAGGGGTCTCATCCCCCCCAGATACGCAGTATTTT.

About this clone: The junction differs from germline at one of its ends, possibly a read error. This sequence joins TRBV5-4 and TRBJ1-5, with TRBD1 identical over 8 bases. Germline-derived CDR1 and CDR2 are SGHNT and YYREEE (reference sequence). The CDR3 totals 14 residues. CDR3 loop: CASSLDRVSQPQHF. As DNA, the CDR3 is TGCGCCAGCAGCTTGGACAGGGTAAGTCAGCCCCAGCATTTT. The full variable domain, in which reference TRBV5-4 and TRBJ1-5 provide the parts outside the CDR3, is ETGVTQSPTHLIKTRGQQVTLRCSSQSGHNTVSWYQQALGQGPQFIFQYYREEENGRGNFPPRFSGLQFPNYSSELNVNALELDDSALYLCASSLDRVSQPQHFGDGTRLSIL.